These T cell receptor beta chains were read from a single sample in a study of cytotoxic CD8 clonotypes in ibrutinib-treated CLL. Sequencing was performed with immunoSEQ multiplex PCR; in TCRdb, only in-frame clones are kept and a portion is missing. The data contain about 120,000 clones, about 50% of them singletons. The specimen was PBMCs, collected after 24 months of ibrutinib treatment. The receptors originated from a human donor with chronic lymphocytic leukemia. Each CDR3 is given with its conserved first and last residue. The D gene is left open where the match is weak. Only some rows state a clone size, as once, few, many or a class for expanded clones.

v_call	d_call	clone_size	j_call	cdr3_aa
TRBV5-4	TRBD1	once	TRBJ1-3	CASSLDREASGNTIYF
TRBV4-2	.	few	TRBJ2-1	CASSPPLLSGHTYNEQFF
TRBV29-1	TRBD2	once	TRBJ2-2	CSVASGGKAGELFF
TRBV29-1	TRBD1	.	TRBJ1-2	CSAGTGDYGYTF
TRBV28	TRBD1	few	TRBJ1-2	CASRRQGAWGYTF
TRBV25-1	.	few	TRBJ2-1	CASSDRNEQFF
TRBV7-9	TRBD2	.	TRBJ2-3	CASSQGLAGGASTDTQYF
TRBV2	.	few	TRBJ1-1	CASSEQTNTEAFF
TRBV7-2	TRBD1	few	TRBJ1-2	CASSRGQGNGYTF
TRBV30	.	.	TRBJ1-1	CAYSQGSYTEAFF
TRBV7-3	.	.	TRBJ2-3	CASSSSTDTQYF